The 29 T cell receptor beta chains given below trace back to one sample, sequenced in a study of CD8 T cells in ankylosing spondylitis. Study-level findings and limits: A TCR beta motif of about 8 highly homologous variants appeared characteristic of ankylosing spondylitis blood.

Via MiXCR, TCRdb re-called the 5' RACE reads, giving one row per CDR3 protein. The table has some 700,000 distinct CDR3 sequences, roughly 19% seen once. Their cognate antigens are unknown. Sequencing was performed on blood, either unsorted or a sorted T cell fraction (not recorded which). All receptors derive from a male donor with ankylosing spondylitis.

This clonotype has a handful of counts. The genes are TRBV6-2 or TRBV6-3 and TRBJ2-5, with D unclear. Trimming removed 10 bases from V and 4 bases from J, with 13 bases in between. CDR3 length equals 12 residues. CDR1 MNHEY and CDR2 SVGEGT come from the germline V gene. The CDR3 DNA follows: TGTGCCACCCAAGGCCGCGTAGAGACCCAGTACTTC. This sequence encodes CATQGRVETQYF.

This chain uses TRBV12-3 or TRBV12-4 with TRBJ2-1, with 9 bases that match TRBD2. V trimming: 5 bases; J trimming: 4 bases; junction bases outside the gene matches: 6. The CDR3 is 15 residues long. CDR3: CASSPGLAKYNEQFF. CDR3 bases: TGTGCCAGCAGTCCCGGACTAGCGAAATACAATGAGCAGTTCTTC.

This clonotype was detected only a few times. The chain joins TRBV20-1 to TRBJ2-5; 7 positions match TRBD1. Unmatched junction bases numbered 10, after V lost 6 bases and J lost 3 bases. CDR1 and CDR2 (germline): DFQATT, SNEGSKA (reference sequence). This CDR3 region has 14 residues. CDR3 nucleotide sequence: TGCAGTGCGCCCGCCCGACAGGGAAAAGAGACCCAGTACTTC. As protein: CSAPARQGKETQYF.

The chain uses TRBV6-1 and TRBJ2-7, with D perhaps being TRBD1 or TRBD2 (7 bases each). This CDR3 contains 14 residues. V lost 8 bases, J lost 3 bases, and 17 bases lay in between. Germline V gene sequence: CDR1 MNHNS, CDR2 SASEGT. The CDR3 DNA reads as TGTGCCAGCGGGGGAGGGGGCATTTACTACGAGCAGTACTTC. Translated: CASGGGGIYYEQYF.

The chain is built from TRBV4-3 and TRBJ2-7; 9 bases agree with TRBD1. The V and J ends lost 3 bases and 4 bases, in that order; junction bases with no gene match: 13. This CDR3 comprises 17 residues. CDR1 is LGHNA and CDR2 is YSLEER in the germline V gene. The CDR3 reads CASSQSALGQGSYEQYF. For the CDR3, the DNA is TGCGCCAGCAGCCAGTCGGCTCTAGGACAGGGGTCGTACGAGCAGTACTTC.

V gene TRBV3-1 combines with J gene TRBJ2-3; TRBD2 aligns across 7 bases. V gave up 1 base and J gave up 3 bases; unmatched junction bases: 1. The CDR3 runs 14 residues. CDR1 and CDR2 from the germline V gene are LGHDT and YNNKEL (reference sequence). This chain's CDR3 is CASSQVSGTDTQYF. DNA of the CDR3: TGTGCCAGCAGCCAAGTTAGCGGGACAGATACGCAGTATTTT.

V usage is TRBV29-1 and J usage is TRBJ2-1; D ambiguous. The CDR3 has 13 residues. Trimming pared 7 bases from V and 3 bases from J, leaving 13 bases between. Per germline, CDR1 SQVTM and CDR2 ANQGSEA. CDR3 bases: TGCAGCGGGCAAACAGAGAACTACAATGAGCAGTTCTTC. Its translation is CSGQTENYNEQFF.

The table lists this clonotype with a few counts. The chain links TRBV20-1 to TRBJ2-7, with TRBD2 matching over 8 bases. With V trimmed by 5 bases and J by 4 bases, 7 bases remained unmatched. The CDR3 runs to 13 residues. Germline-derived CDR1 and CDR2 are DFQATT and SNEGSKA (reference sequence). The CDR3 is CSAALGLGYEQYF. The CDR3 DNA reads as TGCAGTGCTGCCCTGGGACTAGGGTACGAGCAGTACTTC.

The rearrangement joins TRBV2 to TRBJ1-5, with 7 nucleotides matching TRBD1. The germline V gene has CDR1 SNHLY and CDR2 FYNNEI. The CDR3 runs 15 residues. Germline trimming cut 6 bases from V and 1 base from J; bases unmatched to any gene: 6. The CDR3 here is CASRASGGSNQPQHF. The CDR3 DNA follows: TGTGCCAGCAGGGCGTCAGGGGGGAGCAATCAGCCCCAGCATTTT.

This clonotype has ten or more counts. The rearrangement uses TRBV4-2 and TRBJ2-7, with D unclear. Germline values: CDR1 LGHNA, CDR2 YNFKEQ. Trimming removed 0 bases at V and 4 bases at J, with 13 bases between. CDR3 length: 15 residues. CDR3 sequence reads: CASSQDHVQTYEQYF. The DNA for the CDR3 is TGTGCCAGCAGCCAAGACCACGTGCAAACGTACGAGCAGTACTTC.

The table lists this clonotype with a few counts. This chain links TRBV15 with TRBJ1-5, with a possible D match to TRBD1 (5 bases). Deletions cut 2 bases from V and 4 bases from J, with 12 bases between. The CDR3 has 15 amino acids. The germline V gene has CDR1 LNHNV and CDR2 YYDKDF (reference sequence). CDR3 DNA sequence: TGTGCCACCAGCAGAAAGAGGGACCAGAATCAGCCCCAGCATTTT. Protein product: CATSRKRDQNQPQHF. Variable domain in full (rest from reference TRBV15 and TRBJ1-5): DAMVIQNPRYQVTQFGKPVTLSCSQTLNHNVMYWYQQKSSQAPKLLFHYYDKDFNNEADTPDNFQSRRPNTSFCFLDIRSPGLGDTAMYLCATSRKRDQNQPQHFGDGTRLSIL.

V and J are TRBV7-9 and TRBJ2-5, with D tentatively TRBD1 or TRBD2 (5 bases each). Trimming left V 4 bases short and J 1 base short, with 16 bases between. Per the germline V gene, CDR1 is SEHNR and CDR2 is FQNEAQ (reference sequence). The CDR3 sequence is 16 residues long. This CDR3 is CASSWDRRGTQETQYF. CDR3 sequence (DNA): TGTGCCAGCAGCTGGGACCGGAGAGGGACCCAAGAGACCCAGTACTTC.

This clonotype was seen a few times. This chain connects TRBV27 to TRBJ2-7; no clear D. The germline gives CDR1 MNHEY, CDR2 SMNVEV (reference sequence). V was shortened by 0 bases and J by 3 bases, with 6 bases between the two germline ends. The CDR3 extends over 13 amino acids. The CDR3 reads CASSLSQNYEQYF. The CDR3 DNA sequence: TGTGCCAGCAGTTTATCCCAGAACTACGAGCAGTACTTC.

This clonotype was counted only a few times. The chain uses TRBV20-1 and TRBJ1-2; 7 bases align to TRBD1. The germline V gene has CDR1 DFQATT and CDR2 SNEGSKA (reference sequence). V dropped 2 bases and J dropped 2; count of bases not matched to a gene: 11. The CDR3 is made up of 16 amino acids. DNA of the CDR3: TGCAGTGCTAGACCCGGGACAGAGACCTTAAACTATGGCTACACCTTC. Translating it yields CSARPGTETLNYGYTF.

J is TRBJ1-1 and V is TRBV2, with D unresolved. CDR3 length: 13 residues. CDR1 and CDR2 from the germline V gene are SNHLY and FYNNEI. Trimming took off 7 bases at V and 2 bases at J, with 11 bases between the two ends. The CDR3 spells CASIRDTNTEAFF. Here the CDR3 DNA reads TGTGCCAGCATCCGAGATACTAACACTGAAGCTTTCTTT.

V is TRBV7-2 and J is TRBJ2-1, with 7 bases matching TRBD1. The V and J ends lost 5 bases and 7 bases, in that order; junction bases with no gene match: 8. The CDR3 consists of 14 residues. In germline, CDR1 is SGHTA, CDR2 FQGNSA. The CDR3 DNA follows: TGTGCCAGCAGCACCGGGACAGCTAGGAATGAGCAGTTCTTC. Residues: CASSTGTARNEQFF.

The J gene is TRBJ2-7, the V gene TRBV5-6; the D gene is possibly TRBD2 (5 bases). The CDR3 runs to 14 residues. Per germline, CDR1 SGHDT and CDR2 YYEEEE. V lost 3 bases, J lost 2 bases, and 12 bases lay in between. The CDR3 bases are TGTGCCAGCAGCTCTATACCGGGGACCTACGAGCAGTACTTC. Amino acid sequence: CASSSIPGTYEQYF. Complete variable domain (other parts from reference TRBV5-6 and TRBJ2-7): DAGVTQSPTHLIKTRGQQVTLRCSPKSGHDTVSWYQQALGQGPQFIFQYYEEEERQRGNFPDRFSGHQFPNYSSELNVNALLLGDSALYLCASSSIPGTYEQYFGPGTRLTVT.

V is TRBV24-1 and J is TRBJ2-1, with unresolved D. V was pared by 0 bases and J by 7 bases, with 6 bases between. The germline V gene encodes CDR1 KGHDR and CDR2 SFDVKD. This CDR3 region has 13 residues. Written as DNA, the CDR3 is TGTGCCACCAGTGATTTGGACTCGAATGAGCAGTTCTTC. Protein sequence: CATSDLDSNEQFF.

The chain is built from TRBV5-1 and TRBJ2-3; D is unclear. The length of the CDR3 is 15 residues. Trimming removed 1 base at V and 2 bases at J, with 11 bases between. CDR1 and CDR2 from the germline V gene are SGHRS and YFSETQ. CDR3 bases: TGCGCCAGCAGCTTGTACCTGGCCCTCACAGATACGCAGTATTTT. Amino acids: CASSLYLALTDTQYF.

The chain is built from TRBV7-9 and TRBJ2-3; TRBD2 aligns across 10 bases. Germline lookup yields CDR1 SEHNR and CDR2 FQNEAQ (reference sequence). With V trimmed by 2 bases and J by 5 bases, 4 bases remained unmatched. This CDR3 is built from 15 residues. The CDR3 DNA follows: TGTGCCAGCAGCTTACTAGCGGGAGTACAAGATACGCAGTATTTT. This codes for CASSLLAGVQDTQYF.

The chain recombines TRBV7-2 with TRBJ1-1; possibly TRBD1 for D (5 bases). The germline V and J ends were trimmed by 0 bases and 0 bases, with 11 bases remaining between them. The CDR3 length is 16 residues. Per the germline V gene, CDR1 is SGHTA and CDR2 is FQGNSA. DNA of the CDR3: TGTGCCAGCAGCTTAGCGGGACCGACTGTGAACACTGAAGCTTTCTTT. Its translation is CASSLAGPTVNTEAFF.

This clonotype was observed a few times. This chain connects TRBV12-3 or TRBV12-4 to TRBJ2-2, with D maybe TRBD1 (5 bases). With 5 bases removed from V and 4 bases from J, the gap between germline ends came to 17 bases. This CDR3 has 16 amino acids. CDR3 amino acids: CASSPPGSWGTGELFF. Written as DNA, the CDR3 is TGTGCCAGCAGTCCCCCAGGGTCCTGGGGCACCGGGGAGCTGTTTTTT.

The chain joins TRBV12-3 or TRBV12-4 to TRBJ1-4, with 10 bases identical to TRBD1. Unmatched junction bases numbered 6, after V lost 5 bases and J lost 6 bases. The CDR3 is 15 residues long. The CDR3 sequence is CASSPGTGVYEKLFF. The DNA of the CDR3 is TGTGCCAGCAGTCCAGGGACAGGGGTCTATGAAAAACTGTTTTTT.

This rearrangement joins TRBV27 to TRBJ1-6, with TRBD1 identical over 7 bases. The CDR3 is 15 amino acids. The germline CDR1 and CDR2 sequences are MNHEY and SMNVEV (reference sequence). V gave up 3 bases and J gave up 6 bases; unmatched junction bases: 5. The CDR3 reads CASSLKGAPNSPLHF. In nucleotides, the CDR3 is TGTGCCAGCAGTTTGAAGGGGGCGCCTAATTCACCCCTCCACTTT.

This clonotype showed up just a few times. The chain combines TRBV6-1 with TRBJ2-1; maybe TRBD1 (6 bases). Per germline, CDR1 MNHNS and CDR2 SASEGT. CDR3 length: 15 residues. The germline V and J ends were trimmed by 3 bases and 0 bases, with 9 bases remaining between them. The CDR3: CASSDDRSSYNEQFF. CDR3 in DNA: TGTGCCAGCAGTGACGACAGGAGCTCCTACAATGAGCAGTTCTTC.

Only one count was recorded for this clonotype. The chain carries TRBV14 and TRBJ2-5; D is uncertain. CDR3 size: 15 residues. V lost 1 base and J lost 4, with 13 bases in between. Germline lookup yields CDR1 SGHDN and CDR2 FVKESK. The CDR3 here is CASSQVGGYRETQYF. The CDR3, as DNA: TGTGCCAGCAGCCAAGTAGGCGGTTATCGAGAGACCCAGTACTTC.

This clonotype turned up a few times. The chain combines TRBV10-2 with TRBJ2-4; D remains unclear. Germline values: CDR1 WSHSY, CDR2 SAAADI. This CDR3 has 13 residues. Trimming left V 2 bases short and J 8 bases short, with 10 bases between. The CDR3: CASSEVGSDIQYF. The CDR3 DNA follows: TGCGCCAGCAGTGAGGTCGGCTCCGACATTCAGTACTTC.

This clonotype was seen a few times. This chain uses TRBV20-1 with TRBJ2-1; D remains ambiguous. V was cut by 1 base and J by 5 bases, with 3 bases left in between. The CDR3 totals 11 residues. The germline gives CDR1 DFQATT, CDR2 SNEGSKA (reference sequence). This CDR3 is CSARVNNEQFF. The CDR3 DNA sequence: TGCAGTGCTAGAGTCAACAATGAGCAGTTCTTC.

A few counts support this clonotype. This CDR3 reads CASSWGGATQYF. Here the CDR3 DNA reads TGTGCCAGCAGCTGGGGCGGGGCTACGCAGTATTTT. This chain connects TRBV7-8 to TRBJ2-3; tentatively, D is TRBD2 (6 bases). Trimming removed 4 bases from V and 8 bases from J, with 10 bases in between. This CDR3 region has 12 residues. Germline CDR1 SGHVS, CDR2 FQNEAQ.